This entry lists 13 T cell receptor beta chains sequenced from one sample in a study of T cell responses to AZD1222 COVID-19 vaccine. The assay was immunoSEQ multiplex PCR, and TCRdb's table has in-frame clones only and misses some. Of 100,000 to 120,000 clones listed, approximately 89% were seen once; the top ten hold 44%. Sequencing was performed on peripheral blood, taken 28 days after the second AZD1222 dose. The receptors here all came from an adult who received the AZD1222 COVID-19 vaccine.

This sequence joins TRBV18 and TRBJ2-7; TRBD1 matches 10 bases. The CDR3 extends over 14 amino acids. Losses at the gene ends were 8 bases for V and 3 bases for J; bases not matched to a gene: 7. Germline lookup yields CDR1 KGHSH and CDR2 LQKENI. This CDR3 is CASQAGTGDYEQYF. The CDR3 nucleotides are TGTGCCAGCCAAGCAGGGACAGGGGACTACGAGCAGTACTTC.

The rearrangement links TRBV7-9 to TRBJ1-4, with D maybe TRBD1 (5 bases). The CDR3 runs 14 residues. V was shortened by 3 bases and J by 8 bases, with 13 bases between the two germline ends. Germline V gives CDR1 SEHNR, CDR2 FQNEAQ (reference sequence). This chain's CDR3 is CASSFGPGEEKLFF. As DNA, the CDR3 is TGTGCCAGCAGCTTTGGGCCGGGGGAAGAAAAACTGTTTTTT. Full variable domain (remainder filled in from reference TRBV7-9 and TRBJ1-4): DTGVSQNPRHKITKRGQNVTFRCDPISEHNRLYWYRQTLGQGPEFLTYFQNEAQLEKSRLLSDRFSAERPKGSFSTLEIQRTEQGDSAMYLCASSFGPGEEKLFFGSGTQLSVL.

The chain carries TRBV15 and TRBJ2-1, with TRBD1 matching 8 bases. The CDR3 loop spans 15 amino acids. J gave up 2 bases and V 3 bases, and 3 bases lay outside the gene matches. Germline values: CDR1 LNHNV, CDR2 YYDKDF (reference sequence). The DNA for the CDR3 is TGTGCCACCAGCAGCCGGGACAGGACCTACAATGAGCAGTTCTTC. This translates into CATSSRDRTYNEQFF.

Concerning this clone itself: The same CDR3 can be traced to other DNA sequences in this sample. V usage is TRBV18 and J usage is TRBJ2-7; tentative D call: TRBD1 (6 bases). Germline V lookup: CDR1 KGHSH, CDR2 LQKENI. V lost 6 bases to trimming and J lost 3 bases, with 12 bases between them. The CDR3 loop spans 13 amino acids. In nucleotides, the CDR3 is TGTGCCAGCTCCCCGGGACACAACTACGAGCAGTACTTC. Encoded protein: CASSPGHNYEQYF.

This sequence joins TRBV5-1 and TRBJ2-1; 7 bases line up with TRBD1. V lost 3 bases to trimming and J lost 3 bases; unmatched junction nucleotides: 3. Germline V lookup: CDR1 SGHRS, CDR2 YFSETQ. This CDR3 has 14 amino acids. CDR3 coding DNA: TGCGCCAGCAGCTCGGGACAGTACTACAATGAGCAGTTCTTC. Amino acid sequence: CASSSGQYYNEQFF. The full variable domain, completed using reference TRBV5-1 and TRBJ2-1, is KAGVTQTPRYLIKTRGQQVTLSCSPISGHRSVSWYQQTPGQGLQFLFEYFSETQRNKGNFPGRFSGRQFSNSRSEMNVSTLELGDSALYLCASSSGQYYNEQFFGPGTRLTVL.

The rearrangement uses TRBV5-1 and TRBJ1-1; tentative D call: TRBD1 (5 bases). V lost 0 bases to trimming and J lost 1 base, with 10 bases between them. The CDR3 has 15 residues. Looked up from germline, CDR1 is SGHRS and CDR2 is YFSETQ. The CDR3 reads CASSLVGRGNTEAFF. DNA for the CDR3: TGCGCCAGCAGCTTGGTGGGGAGGGGGAACACTGAAGCTTTCTTT.

V is TRBV6-5 and J is TRBJ1-5; D gene uncertain. The germline V gene has CDR1 MNHEY and CDR2 SVGAGI. V was clipped by 0 bases and J by 4 bases, with 4 bases between them. The CDR3 covers 13 residues. Written as DNA, the CDR3 is TGTGCCAGCAGTTACTCCTCTAATCAGCCCCAGCATTTT. Its translation: CASSYSSNQPQHF.

J is TRBJ2-3 and V is TRBV4-1; TRBD1 or TRBD2 may be the D gene (5 bases each). V lost 4 bases and J 4 bases, leaving 15 bases between the germline ends. Germline lookup yields CDR1 MGHRA and CDR2 YSYEKL. CDR3 size: 15 residues. The DNA of the CDR3 is TGCGCCAGCAGCCTTGCGGGCAGGGTATCAGATACGCAGTATTTT. Translating gives CASSLAGRVSDTQYF.

J is TRBJ2-1 and V is TRBV7-2, with no clear D. The CDR3 has 15 residues. Trimming cost V 6 bases and J 0 bases, with 12 bases left between them. CDR1 is SGHTA and CDR2 is FQGNSA in the germline V gene. CDR3 loop: CASRSSYGSYNEQFF. The CDR3 nucleotides are TGTGCCAGCAGATCAAGTTACGGCTCCTACAATGAGCAGTTCTTC. The complete variable domain, with remaining parts taken from reference TRBV7-2 and TRBJ2-1, reads GAGVSQSPSNKVTEKGKDVELRCDPISGHTALYWYRQSLGQGLEFLIYFQGNSAPDKSGLPSDRFSAERTGGSVSTLTIQRTQQEDSAVYLCASRSSYGSYNEQFFGPGTRLTVL.

The chain combines TRBV6-2 or TRBV6-3 with TRBJ2-5, with D possibly being TRBD2 (7 bases). The CDR3 loop spans 13 amino acids. The germline V gene encodes CDR1 MNHEY and CDR2 SVGEGT. The germline V and J ends were trimmed by 4 bases and 5 bases, with 11 bases remaining between them. The CDR3 nucleotides are TGTGCCAGCAGTTTGGGGGGGCCGGAGACCCAGTACTTC. Its translation: CASSLGGPETQYF.

J is TRBJ2-1 and V is TRBV29-1; 9 bases fit TRBD2. The CDR3 consists of 13 residues. From germline, CDR1 is SQVTM and CDR2 ANQGSEA. V trimming: 4 bases; J trimming: 2 bases; junction bases outside the gene matches: 0. The CDR3 reads CSVGLAAYNEQFF. CDR3 bases: TGCAGCGTTGGACTAGCGGCCTACAATGAGCAGTTCTTC.

This chain joins TRBV9 and TRBJ2-1; D tentatively reads TRBD1 or TRBD2 (5 bases each). Per germline, CDR1 SGDLS and CDR2 YYNGEE. The V end lost 4 bases, the J end lost 10 bases, and 15 bases lay between the germline ends. The CDR3 is made up of 13 amino acids. CDR3 sequence (DNA): TGTGCCAGCAGCTTCCTAGTCGAGGGGGAGCAGTTCTTC. It encodes CASSFLVEGEQFF.

The chain combines TRBV5-1 with TRBJ2-7; 10 bases agree with TRBD2. V trimming: 0 bases; J trimming: 4 bases; junction bases outside the gene matches: 7. Germline V gene lookup returns CDR1 SGHRS and CDR2 YFSETQ. The CDR3 loop spans 16 amino acids. CDR3 sequence (DNA): TGCGCCAGCAGCTTGGGAACGGCTAGCGGGAGTTACGAGCAGTACTTC. Its translation is CASSLGTASGSYEQYF.